One sample yielded the 10 T cell receptor beta chains listed below, sequenced in a study of blood T cell repertoires in COVID-19 (TCRdb year 2020). Receptors were amplified or captured by the immunoSEQ multiplex PCR assay. In TCRdb, the immuneACCESS table is reduced to in-frame sequences with V and J assigned. These tables do not hold every clone; where another copy was compared, an unresolved V gene accounts for under half, and the others remain unexplained. The sample profile shows some 120,000 clones; 86% of them were found once. The ten largest account for about 5% of the sample. Sequences were obtained from peripheral blood. The receptors originated from a human donor in a cohort sampled during active COVID-19.

The chain carries TRBV27 and TRBJ2-2, with TRBD2 identical over 11 bases. With V trimmed by 2 bases and J by 3 bases, 5 bases remained unmatched. CDR3 length equals 17 residues. Germline assignment: CDR1 MNHEY and CDR2 SMNVEV (reference sequence). CDR3 sequence: CASSLGGLAGYTGELFF. The CDR3 DNA reads as TGTGCCAGCAGTTTAGGAGGACTAGCGGGCTACACCGGGGAGCTGTTTTTT.

The chain uses TRBV3-1 (or the pseudogene TRBV3-2) and TRBJ2-5; TRBD2 might be the D (6 bases). Germline V gives CDR1 LGHDT, CDR2 YNNKEL (reference sequence). The CDR3 is 13 amino acids. Trimming shortened V by 1 base and J by 6 bases, and 9 bases separated the two germline ends. The chain's CDR3 is CASSQVGGKTQYF. The CDR3 nucleotides are TGTGCCAGCAGCCAAGTCGGAGGGAAGACCCAGTACTTC.

The V gene is TRBV30, the J gene TRBJ1-5; possible D gene TRBD1, 5 bases. The V end was cut by 3 bases, the J end by 3 bases, with 12 bases between. The CDR3 contains 14 residues. Germline V gives CDR1 GTSNPN, CDR2 SVGIG (reference sequence). In nucleotides, the CDR3 is TGTGCCTGGAGGGGGGGAAGTCCCAATCAGCCCCAGCATTTT. Residues: CAWRGGSPNQPQHF.

This clone was counted a single time. V usage is TRBV5-4 and J usage is TRBJ2-3, with D maybe TRBD2 (7 bases). Germline V CDR1 and CDR2: SGHNT, YYREEE (reference sequence). Between the trimmed V and J ends, which lost 4 bases and 3 bases, there was a span of 15 bases. The CDR3 has 15 amino acids. The CDR3, as DNA: TGTGCCAGCAGCAGAGCAGGGAGGGGGACAGATACGCAGTATTTT. Translated: CASSRAGRGTDTQYF.

This chain connects TRBV28 to TRBJ1-5, with D possibly matching TRBD1 (5 bases). The CDR3 spans 17 residues. Trimming took 6 bases from V and 0 from J, leaving 18 bases between them. Germline V gives CDR1 MDHEN, CDR2 SYDVKM. CDR3 region: CASRGPGGIYSNQPQHF. The CDR3 DNA sequence: TGTGCCAGCAGGGGACCCGGGGGGATATATAGCAATCAGCCCCAGCATTTT.

The chain combines TRBV5-1 with TRBJ1-2, with 7 bases identical to TRBD1. This CDR3 comprises 12 residues. Germline V gives CDR1 SGHRS, CDR2 YFSETQ. Losses at the gene ends were 7 bases for V and 10 bases for J; bases not matched to a gene: 10. This chain's CDR3 is CASAADRLVYTF. As DNA, the CDR3 is TGCGCCAGCGCGGCGGACAGGCTTGTCTACACCTTC.

This rearrangement joins TRBV5-5 to TRBJ1-5, with D tentatively TRBD1 (6 bases). Germline assignment: CDR1 SGHKS and CDR2 YYEKEE (reference sequence). The V end was cut by 0 bases, the J end by 6 bases, with 16 bases between. The CDR3 runs 16 residues. The CDR3 is CASSLGPGTWGQPQHF. In nucleotides, the CDR3 is TGTGCCAGCAGCTTGGGCCCCGGGACATGGGGTCAGCCCCAGCATTTT. The entire variable domain, with the rest obtained from reference TRBV5-5 and TRBJ1-5, is as follows: DAGVTQSPTHLIKTRGQQVTLRCSPISGHKSVSWYQQVLGQGPQFIFQYYEKEERGRGNFPDRFSARQFPNYSSELNVNALLLGDSALYLCASSLGPGTWGQPQHFGDGTRLSIL.

This chain uses TRBV11-2 with TRBJ1-2, with D hard to call. With 0 bases removed from V and 3 bases from J, the gap between germline ends came to 8 bases. Germline V CDR1 and CDR2: SGHAT, FQNNGV. The CDR3 contains 14 residues. CDR3: CASSLDRSDYGYTF. The CDR3 nucleotides are TGTGCCAGCAGCTTAGATCGCTCGGACTATGGCTACACCTTC.

The V gene is TRBV7-2, the J gene TRBJ1-1; no clear D. The CDR3 loop spans 13 amino acids. Germline V gene lookup returns CDR1 SGHTA and CDR2 FQGNSA. The V and J ends lost 0 bases and 4 bases respectively, with 6 bases between them. CDR3 nucleotides: TGTGCCAGCAGCTTAGCATGGAGCACTGAAGCTTTCTTT. This codes for CASSLAWSTEAFF. The variable domain in full, completed from reference TRBV7-2 and TRBJ1-1, reads GAGVSQSPSNKVTEKGKDVELRCDPISGHTALYWYRQSLGQGLEFLIYFQGNSAPDKSGLPSDRFSAERTGGSVSTLTIQRTQQEDSAVYLCASSLAWSTEAFFGQGTRLTVV.

The chain combines TRBV19 with TRBJ1-4, with TRBD1 identical over 7 bases. The V gene's germline CDR1 is LNHDA and CDR2 SQIVND (reference sequence). The CDR3 is 14 amino acids. With V trimmed by 5 bases and J by 8 bases, 8 bases remained unmatched. CDR3 nucleotides: TGTGCCAGTAGTCTCGGGACAGCTCCCGAAAAACTGTTTTTT. Its protein is CASSLGTAPEKLFF. Based on the CDR3 plus reference TRBV19 and TRBJ1-4, the full variable domain is DGGITQSPKYLFRKEGQNVTLSCEQNLNHDAMYWYRQDPGQGLRLIYYSQIVNDFQKGDIAEGYSVSREKKESFPLTVTSAQKNPTAFYLCASSLGTAPEKLFFGSGTQLSVL.